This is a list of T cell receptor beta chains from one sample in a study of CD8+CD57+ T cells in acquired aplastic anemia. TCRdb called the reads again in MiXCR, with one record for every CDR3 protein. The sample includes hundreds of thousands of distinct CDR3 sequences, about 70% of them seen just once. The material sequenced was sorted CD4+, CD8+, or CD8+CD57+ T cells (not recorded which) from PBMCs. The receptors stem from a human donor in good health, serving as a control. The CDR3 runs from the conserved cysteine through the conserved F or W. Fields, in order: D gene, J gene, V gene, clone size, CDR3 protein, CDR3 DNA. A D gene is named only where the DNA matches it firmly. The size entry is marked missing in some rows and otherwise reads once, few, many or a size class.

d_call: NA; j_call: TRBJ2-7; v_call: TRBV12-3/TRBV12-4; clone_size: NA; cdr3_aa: CASNSARREQYF; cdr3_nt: TGTGCCAGCAACAGCGCTAGGAGAGAGCAGTACTTC
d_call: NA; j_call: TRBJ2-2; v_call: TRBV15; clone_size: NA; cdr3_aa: CATSHRDGELFF; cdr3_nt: TGTGCCACCAGCCACAGGGACGGGGAGCTGTTTTTT
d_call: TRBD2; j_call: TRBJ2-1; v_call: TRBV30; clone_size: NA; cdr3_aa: CACGTSGRMDEQFF; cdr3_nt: TGTGCCTGCGGGACTAGCGGGAGAATGGATGAGCAGTTCTTC
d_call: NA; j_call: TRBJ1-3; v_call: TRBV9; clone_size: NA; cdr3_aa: CASSSVSGNTIYF; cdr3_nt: TGTGCCAGCTCCTCCGTCAGTGGGAACACCATATATTTT
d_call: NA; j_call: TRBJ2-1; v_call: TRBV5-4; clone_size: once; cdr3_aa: CASSPSTASSYNEQFF; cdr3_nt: TGTGCCAGCAGCCCATCAACCGCGAGCTCCTACAATGAGCAGTTCTTC
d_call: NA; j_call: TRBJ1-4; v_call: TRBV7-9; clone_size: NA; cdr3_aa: CASSSTSGEKLFF; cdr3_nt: TGTGCCAGCAGCTCGACTAGCGGGGAAAAACTGTTTTTT
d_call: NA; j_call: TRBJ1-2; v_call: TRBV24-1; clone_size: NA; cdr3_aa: CATSERTDIYTF; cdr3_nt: TGTGCCACCAGTGAGCGGACGGACATTTACACCTTC
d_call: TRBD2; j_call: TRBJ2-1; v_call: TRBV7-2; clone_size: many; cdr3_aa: CASSLYGGAQGEQFF; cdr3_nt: TGTGCCAGCAGCTTATACGGGGGGGCCCAGGGTGAGCAGTTCTTC
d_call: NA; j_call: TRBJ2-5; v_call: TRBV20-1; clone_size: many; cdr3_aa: CSATDGGGRETQYF; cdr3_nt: TGCAGTGCTACGGATGGGGGGGGCCGAGAGACCCAGTACTTC
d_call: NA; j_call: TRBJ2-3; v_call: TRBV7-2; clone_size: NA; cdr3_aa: CASSPSGPCERSDTQYF; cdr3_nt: TGTGCCAGCAGCCCTTCGGGTCCTTGCGAGCGGTCAGATACGCAGTATTTT
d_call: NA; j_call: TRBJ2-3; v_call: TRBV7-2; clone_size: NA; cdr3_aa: CASSPGPKGAYEQF; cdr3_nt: TGTGCCAGCAGCCCCGGGCCAAAGGGAGCCTACGAGCAGTTT
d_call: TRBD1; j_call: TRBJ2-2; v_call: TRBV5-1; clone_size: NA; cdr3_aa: CASSSDRGTGELFF; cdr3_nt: TGCGCCAGCAGCTCGGACAGGGGGACCGGGGAGCTGTTTTTT
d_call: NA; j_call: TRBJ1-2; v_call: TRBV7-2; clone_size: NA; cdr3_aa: CASRKDRSPLYGYTF; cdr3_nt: TGTGCCAGCAGGAAAGACAGGAGTCCTCTCTACGGCTACACCTTC
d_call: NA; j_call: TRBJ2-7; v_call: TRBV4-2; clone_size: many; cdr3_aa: CASSQDSAGYEQYF; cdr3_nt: TGTGCCAGCAGCCAAGACTCTGCGGGCTACGAGCAGTACTTC
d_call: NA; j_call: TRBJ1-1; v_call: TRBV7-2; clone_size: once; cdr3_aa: CASSLQLTVEGYF; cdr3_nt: TGTGCCAGCAGCCTACAGTTGACGGTGGAGGGCTACTTC
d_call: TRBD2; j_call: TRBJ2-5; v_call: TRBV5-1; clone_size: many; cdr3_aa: CASSSSGTSGEGETQYF; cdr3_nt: TGCGCCAGCAGCTCCTCCGGGACTAGCGGCGAGGGGGAGACCCAGTACTTC